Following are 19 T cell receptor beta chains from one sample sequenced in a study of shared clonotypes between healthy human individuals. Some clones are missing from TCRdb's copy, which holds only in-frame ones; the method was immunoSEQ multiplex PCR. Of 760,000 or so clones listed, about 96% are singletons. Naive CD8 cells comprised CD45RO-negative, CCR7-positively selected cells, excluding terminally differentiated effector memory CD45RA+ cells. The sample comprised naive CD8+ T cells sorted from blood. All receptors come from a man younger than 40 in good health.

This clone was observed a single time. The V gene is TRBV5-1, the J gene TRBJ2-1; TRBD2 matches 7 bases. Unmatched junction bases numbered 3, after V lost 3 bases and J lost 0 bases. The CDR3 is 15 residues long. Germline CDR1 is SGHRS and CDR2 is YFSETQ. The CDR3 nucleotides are TGCGCCAGCAGCTGGGGAGGGAGCTCCTACAATGAGCAGTTCTTC. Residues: CASSWGGSSYNEQFF.

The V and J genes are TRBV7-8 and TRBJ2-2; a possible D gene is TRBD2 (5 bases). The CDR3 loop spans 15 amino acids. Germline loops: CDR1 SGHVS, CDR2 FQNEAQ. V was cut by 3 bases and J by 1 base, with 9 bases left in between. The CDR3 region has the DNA TGTGCCAGCAGCTTCGGCGAGGGGAACACCGGGGAGCTGTTTTTT. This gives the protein CASSFGEGNTGELFF.

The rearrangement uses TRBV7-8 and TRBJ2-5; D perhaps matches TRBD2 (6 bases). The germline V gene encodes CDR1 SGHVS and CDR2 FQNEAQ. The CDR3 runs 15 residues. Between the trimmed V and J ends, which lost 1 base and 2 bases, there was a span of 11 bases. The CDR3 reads CASSLDGGAQETQYF. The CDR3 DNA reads TGTGCCAGCAGCTTAGACGGCGGGGCTCAAGAGACCCAGTACTTC.

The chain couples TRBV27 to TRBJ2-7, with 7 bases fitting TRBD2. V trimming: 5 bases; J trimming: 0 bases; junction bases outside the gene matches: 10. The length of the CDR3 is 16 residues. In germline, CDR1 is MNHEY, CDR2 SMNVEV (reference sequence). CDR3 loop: CASSTRGGRGSYEQYF. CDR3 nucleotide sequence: TGTGCCAGCAGTACGAGAGGAGGGAGGGGCTCCTACGAGCAGTACTTC.

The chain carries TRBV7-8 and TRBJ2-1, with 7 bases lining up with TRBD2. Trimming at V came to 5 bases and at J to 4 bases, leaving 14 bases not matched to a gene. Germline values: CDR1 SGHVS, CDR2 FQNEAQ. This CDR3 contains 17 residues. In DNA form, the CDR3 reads TGTGCCAGCAGCCCAGTGGCGGGAGCGTGGTCTTACAATGAGCAGTTCTTC. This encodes CASSPVAGAWSYNEQFF.

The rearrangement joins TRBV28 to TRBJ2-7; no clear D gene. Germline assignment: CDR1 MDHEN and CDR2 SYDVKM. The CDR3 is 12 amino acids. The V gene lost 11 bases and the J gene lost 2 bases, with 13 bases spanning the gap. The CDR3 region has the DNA TGTGCCTGTAGTGGTGCAACCTACGAGCAGTACTTC. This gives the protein CACSGATYEQYF.

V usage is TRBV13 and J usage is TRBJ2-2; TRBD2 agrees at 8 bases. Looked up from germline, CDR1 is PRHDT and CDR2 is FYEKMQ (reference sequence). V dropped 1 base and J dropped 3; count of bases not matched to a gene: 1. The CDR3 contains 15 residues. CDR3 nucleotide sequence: TGTGCCAGCAGCTTAGCGGGAGGGTACACCGGGGAGCTGTTTTTT. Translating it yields CASSLAGGYTGELFF.

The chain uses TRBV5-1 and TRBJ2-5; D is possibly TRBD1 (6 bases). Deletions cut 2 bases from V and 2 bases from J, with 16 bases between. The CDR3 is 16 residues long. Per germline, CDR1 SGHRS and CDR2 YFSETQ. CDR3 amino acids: CASSFTGIFNQETQYF. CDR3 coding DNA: TGCGCCAGCAGCTTTACAGGGATATTCAATCAAGAGACCCAGTACTTC.

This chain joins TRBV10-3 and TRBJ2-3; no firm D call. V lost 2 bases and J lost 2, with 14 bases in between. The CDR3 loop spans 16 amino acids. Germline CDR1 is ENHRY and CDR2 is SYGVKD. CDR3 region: CAISELAETNTDTQYF. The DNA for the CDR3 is TGTGCCATCAGTGAGCTGGCGGAAACCAACACAGATACGCAGTATTTT.

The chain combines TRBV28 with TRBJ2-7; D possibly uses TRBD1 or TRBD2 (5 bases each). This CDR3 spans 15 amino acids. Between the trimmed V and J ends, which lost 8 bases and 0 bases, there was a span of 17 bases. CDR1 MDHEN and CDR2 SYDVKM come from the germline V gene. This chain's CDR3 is CASGWGSKLSYEQYF. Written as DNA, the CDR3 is TGTGCCAGCGGATGGGGGAGTAAACTCTCCTACGAGCAGTACTTC.

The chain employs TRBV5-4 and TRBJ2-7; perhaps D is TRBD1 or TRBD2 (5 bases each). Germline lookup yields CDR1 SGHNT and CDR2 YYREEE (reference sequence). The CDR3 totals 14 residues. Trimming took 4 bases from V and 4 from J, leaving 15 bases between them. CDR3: CASSGSGTSYEQYF. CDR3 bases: TGTGCCAGCAGCGGCTCCGGGACCTCTTACGAGCAGTACTTC.

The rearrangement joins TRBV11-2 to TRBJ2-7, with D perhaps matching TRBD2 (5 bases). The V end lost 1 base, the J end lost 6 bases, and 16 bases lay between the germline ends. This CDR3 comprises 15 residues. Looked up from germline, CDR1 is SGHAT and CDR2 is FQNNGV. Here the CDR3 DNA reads TGTGCCAGCAGCTTAGGTTCTAGCCCCTTCCTCGAGCAGTACTTC. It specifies CASSLGSSPFLEQYF.

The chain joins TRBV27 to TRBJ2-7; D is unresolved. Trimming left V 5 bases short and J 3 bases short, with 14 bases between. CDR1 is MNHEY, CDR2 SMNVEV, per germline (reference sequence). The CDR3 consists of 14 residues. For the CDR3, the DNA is TGTGCCAGCAGTGTCGACGCGAATTTCTACGAGCAGTACTTC. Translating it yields CASSVDANFYEQYF.

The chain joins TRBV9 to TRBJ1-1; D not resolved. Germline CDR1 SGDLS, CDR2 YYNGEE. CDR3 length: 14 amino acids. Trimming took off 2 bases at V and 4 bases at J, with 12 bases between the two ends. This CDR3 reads CASSVGGFGTEAFF. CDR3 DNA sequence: TGTGCCAGCAGCGTGGGTGGGTTTGGCACTGAAGCTTTCTTT.

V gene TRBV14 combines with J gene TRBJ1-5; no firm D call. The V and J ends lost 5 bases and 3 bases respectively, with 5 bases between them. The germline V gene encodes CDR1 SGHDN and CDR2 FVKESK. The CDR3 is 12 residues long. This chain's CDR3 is CASSSHNQPQHF. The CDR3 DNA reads TGTGCCAGCAGCTCCCACAATCAGCCCCAGCATTTT. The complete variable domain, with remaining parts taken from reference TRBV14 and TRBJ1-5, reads EAGVTQFPSHSVIEKGQTVTLRCDPISGHDNLYWYRRVMGKEIKFLLHFVKESKQDESGMPNNRFLAERTGGTYSTLKVQPAELEDSGVYFCASSSHNQPQHFGDGTRLSIL.

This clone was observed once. The CDR3 sequence is CASSSRQANTGELFF. Written as DNA, the CDR3 is TGTGCCAGCAGTTCTAGACAGGCGAACACCGGGGAGCTGTTTTTT. J is TRBJ2-2 and V is TRBV28, with a possible D match to TRBD1 (6 bases). V was pared by 4 bases and J by 0 bases, with 9 bases between. In germline, CDR1 is MDHEN, CDR2 SYDVKM. CDR3 length: 15 amino acids.

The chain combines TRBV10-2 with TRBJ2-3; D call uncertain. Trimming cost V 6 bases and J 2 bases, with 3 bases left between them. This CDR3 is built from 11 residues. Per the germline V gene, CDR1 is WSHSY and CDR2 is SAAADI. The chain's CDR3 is CASSDTDTQYF. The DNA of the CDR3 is TGCGCCAGCAGCGACACAGATACGCAGTATTTT.

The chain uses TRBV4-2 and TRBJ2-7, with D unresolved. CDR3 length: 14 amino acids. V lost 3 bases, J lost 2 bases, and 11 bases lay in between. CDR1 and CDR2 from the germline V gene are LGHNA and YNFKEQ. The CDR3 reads CASSHYGGTYEQYF. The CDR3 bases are TGTGCCAGCAGCCATTACGGCGGAACCTACGAGCAGTACTTC.

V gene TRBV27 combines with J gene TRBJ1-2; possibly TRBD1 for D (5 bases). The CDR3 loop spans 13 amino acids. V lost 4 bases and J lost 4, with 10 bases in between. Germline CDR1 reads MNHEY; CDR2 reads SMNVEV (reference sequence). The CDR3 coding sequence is TGTGCCAGCAGTTCCCTGGGGGGCTATGGCTACACCTTC. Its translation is CASSSLGGYGYTF.